What follows is one T cell receptor (beta chain) and its context. No antigen is known for it. Researchers reported that TCR beta cDNA libraries carried unique molecular identifiers. From the PCR reads, TCRdb called clonotypes with MiXCR, one entry per CDR3 protein. The data contain about 570,000 distinct CDR3 sequences, 30% to 40% of them singletons. These data are taken from a study of post-analysis software for immune sequencing data. At the level of the study: Relapsing-remitting, secondary progressive and progressive-relapsing forms of multiple sclerosis all featured among disease courses.

V was cut by 5 bases and J by 3 bases, with 13 bases left in between. The CDR3 has 14 amino acids. The study's findings and limits: TRBV segments more frequent in patients than in controls numbered roughly 5 and included TRBV5-6, TRBV5-1 and TRBV20-1.

The TCR comes from a girl younger than 18 with multiple sclerosis. The V and J genes are TRBV12-3 or TRBV12-4 and TRBJ1-2, with D perhaps matching TRBD1 (5 bases). Sequenced input: blood. CDR3 nucleotides: TGTGCCAGCAGTCCCAGACAGCTGTACTATGGCTACACCTTC. This gives the protein CASSPRQLYYGYTF.